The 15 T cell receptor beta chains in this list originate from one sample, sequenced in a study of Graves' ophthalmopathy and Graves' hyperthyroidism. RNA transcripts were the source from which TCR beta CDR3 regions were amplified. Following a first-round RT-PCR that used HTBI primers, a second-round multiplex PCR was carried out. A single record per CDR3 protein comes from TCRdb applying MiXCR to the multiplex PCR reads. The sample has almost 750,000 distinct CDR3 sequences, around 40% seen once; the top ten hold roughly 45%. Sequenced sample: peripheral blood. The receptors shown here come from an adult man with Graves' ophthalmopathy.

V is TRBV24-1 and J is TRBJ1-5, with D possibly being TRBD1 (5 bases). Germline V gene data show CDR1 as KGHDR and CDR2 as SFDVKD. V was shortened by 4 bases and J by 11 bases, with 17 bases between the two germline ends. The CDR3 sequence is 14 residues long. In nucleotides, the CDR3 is TGTGCCACCAGTGACCCTGGACATGAAGAGACCCAGCATTTT. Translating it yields CATSDPGHEETQHF.

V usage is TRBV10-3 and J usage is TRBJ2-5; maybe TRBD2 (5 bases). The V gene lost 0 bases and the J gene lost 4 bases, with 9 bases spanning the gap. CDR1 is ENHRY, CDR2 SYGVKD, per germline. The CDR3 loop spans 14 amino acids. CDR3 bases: TGTGCCATCAGTGAGTCCCAGGCGGGAGAGACCCAGTACTTC. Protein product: CAISESQAGETQYF.

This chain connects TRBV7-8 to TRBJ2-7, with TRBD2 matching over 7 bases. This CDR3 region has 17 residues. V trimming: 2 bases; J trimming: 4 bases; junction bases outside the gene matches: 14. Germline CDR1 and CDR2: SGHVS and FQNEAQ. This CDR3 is CASSLSLGGGIGYEQYF. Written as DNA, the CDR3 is TGTGCCAGCAGCTTATCCCTTGGCGGGGGTATTGGATACGAGCAGTACTTC.

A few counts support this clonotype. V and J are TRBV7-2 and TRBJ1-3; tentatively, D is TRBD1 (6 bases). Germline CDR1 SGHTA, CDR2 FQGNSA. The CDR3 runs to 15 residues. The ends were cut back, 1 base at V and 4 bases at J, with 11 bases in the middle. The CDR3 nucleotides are TGTGCCAGCAGCTTAGGGGGGCTCGCCGGAAACACCATATATTTT. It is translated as CASSLGGLAGNTIYF.

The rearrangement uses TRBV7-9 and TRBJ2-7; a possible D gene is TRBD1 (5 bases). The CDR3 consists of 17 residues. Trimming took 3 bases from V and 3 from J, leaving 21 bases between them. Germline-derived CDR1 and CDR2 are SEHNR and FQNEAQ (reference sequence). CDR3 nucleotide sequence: TGTGCCAGCAGCTTGGGGAAACGAAGGGGCCCTAACTACGAGCAGTACTTC. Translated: CASSLGKRRGPNYEQYF.

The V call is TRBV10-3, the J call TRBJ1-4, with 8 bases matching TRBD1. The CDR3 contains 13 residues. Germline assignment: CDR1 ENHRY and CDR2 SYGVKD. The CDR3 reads CVSSYRGSEKLFF. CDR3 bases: TGTGTCAGCAGTTACAGGGGGAGTGAAAAACTGTTTTTT.

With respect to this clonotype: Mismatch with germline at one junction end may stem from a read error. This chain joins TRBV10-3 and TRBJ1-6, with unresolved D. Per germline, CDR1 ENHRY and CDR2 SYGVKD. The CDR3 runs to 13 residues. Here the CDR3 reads CASSARPNSPLHF. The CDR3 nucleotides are TGTGCCAGCAGTGCCAGACCAAATTCACCCCTCCACTTT.

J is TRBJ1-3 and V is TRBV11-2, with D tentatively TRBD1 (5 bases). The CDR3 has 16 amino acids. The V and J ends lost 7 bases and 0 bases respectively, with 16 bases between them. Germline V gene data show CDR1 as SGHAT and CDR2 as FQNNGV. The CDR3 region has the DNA TGTGCCAGCACGCGAACCGACAGCCACTCTGGAAACACCATATATTTT. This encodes CASTRTDSHSGNTIYF. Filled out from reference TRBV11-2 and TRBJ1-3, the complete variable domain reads EAGVAQSPRYKIIEKRQSVAFWCNPISGHATLYWYQQILGQGPKLLIQFQNNGVVDDSQLPKDRFSAERLKGVDSTLKIQPAKLEDSAVYLCASTRTDSHSGNTIYFGEGSWLTVV.

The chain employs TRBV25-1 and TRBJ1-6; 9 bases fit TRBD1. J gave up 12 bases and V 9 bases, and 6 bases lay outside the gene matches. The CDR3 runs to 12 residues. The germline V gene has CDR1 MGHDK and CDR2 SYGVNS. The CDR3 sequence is CARQGAGGPLHF. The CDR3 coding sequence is TGTGCCAGACAGGGGGCGGGGGGACCCCTCCACTTT. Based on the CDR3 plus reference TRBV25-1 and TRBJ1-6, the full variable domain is EADIYQTPRYLVIGTGKKITLECSQTMGHDKMYWYQQDPGMELHLIHYSYGVNSTEKGDLSSESTVSRIRTEHFPLTLESARPSHTSQYLCARQGAGGPLHFGNGTRLTVT.

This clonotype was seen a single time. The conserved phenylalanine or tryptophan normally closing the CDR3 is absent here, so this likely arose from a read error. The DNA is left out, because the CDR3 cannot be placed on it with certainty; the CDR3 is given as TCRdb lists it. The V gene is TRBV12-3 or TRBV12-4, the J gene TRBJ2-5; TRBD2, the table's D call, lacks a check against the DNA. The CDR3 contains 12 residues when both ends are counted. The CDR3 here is CASRGTSGRKDY.

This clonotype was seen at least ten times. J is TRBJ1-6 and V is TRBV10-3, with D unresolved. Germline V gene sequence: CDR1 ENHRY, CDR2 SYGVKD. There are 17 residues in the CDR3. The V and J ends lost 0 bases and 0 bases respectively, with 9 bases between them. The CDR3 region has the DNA TGTGCCATCAGTGAGTCTGGGCAGACCTCCTATAATTCACCCCTCCACTTT. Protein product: CAISESGQTSYNSPLHF.

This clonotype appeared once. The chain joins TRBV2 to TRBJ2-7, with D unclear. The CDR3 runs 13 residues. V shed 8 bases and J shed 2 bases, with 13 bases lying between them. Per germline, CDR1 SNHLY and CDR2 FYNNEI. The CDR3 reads CASVERRPYEQYF. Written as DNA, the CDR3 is TGTGCCAGCGTTGAACGCCGACCCTACGAGCAGTACTTC.

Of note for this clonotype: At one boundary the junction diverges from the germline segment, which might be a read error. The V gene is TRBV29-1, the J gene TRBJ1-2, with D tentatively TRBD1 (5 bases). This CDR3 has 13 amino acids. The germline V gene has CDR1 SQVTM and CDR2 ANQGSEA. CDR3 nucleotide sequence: TGCAGCGTTGGAGTGGGGCTTAACTGTGGCTACACCTTC. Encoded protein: CSVGVGLNCGYTF.

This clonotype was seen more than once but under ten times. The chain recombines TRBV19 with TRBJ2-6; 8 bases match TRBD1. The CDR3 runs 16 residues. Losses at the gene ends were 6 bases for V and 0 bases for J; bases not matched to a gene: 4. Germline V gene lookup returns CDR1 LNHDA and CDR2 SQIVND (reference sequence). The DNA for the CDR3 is TGTGCCAGTAGAAGGACAGGGAACTCTGGGGCCAACGTCCTGACTTTC. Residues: CASRRTGNSGANVLTF.

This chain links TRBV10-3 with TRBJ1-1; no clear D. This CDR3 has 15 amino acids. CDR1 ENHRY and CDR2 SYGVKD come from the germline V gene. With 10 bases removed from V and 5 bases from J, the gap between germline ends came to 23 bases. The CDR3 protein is CASSPLRQDGTEAFF. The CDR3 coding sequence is TGTGCCAGCTCACCACTCAGGCAGGACGGAACTGAAGCTTTCTTT.